The 32 T cell receptor beta chains below come from one sample, sequenced in a study of T-cell reconstitution after alpha-beta-depleted transplantation in children. Preparation of the TCRbeta library was carried out with unique molecular identifiers. MiXCR, run by TCRdb on the PCR reads, gives a single entry per CDR3 protein. The sample records about 440,000 distinct CDR3 sequences, approximately 41% being singletons. The starting material was PBMCs, obtained before TCRalphabeta/CD19-depleted stem cell transplant. Receptor source: a girl between 2 and 10 years old with aplastic anemia, due to receive a stem cell transplant.

CDR3 amino acids: CAISESMPAGGGNEQFF. For the CDR3, the DNA is TGTGCCATCAGTGAGTCGATGCCAGCGGGAGGGGGCAATGAGCAGTTCTTC. The chain joins TRBV10-3 to TRBJ2-1, with 10 bases aligning to TRBD2. Germline trimming cut 0 bases from V and 6 bases from J; bases unmatched to any gene: 8. The CDR3 sequence is 17 residues long. CDR1 ENHRY and CDR2 SYGVKD come from the germline V gene.

The chain combines TRBV7-9 with TRBJ2-3, with TRBD1 identical over 7 bases. The CDR3 is 17 amino acids. With V trimmed by 1 base and J by 2 bases, 9 bases remained unmatched. The V gene's germline CDR1 is SEHNR and CDR2 FQNEAQ (reference sequence). The CDR3 sequence: CASSLVAGGILTDTQYF. Written as DNA, the CDR3 is TGTGCCAGCAGCTTAGTCGCAGGGGGAATACTCACAGATACGCAGTATTTT.

The chain links TRBV27 to TRBJ1-3; no clear D gene. The V end was cut by 4 bases, the J end by 0 bases, with 7 bases between. Germline V gene lookup returns CDR1 MNHEY and CDR2 SMNVEV (reference sequence). The CDR3 extends over 14 amino acids. CDR3 sequence reads: CASSSTSSGNTIYF. Written as DNA, the CDR3 is TGTGCCAGCAGTTCGACCAGCTCTGGAAACACCATATATTTT.

This clonotype has a handful of counts. The chain is built from TRBV11-3 and TRBJ2-2, with 9 positions matching TRBD2. Germline V gene sequence: CDR1 SGHNT, CDR2 YENEEA. The CDR3 has 14 residues. J was trimmed by 8 bases and V by 5 bases; bases with no gene match: 6. The CDR3, as DNA: TGTGCCAGCAGCGCGGCTAGCGGGGTTGGGGAGCTGTTTTTT. It specifies CASSAASGVGELFF. Full variable domain (rest looked up from reference TRBV11-3 and TRBJ2-2): EAGVVQSPRYKIIEKKQPVAFWCNPISGHNTLYWYLQNLGQGPELLIRYENEEAVDDSQLPKDRFSAERLKGVDSTLKIQPAELGDSAVYLCASSAASGVGELFFGEGSRLTVL.

This clonotype occurred once. This chain joins TRBV4-2 and TRBJ2-7; maybe TRBD2 (6 bases). The germline V gene has CDR1 LGHNA and CDR2 YNFKEQ. CDR3 length equals 16 residues. The V and J ends lost 0 bases and 1 base respectively, with 13 bases between them. The CDR3, as DNA: TGTGCCAGCAGCCAAGATTGGCGGGGACCGTCCTACGAGCAGTACTTC. Protein: CASSQDWRGPSYEQYF.

The chain couples TRBV20-1 to TRBJ2-1; 14 bases match TRBD2. CDR1 DFQATT and CDR2 SNEGSKA come from the germline V gene (reference sequence). The CDR3 contains 20 residues. The V gene end was trimmed by 6 bases and the J gene end by 0 bases; junction bases not matched to a gene: 16. The CDR3 here is CSAPNGRTSGRTFSYNEQFF. CDR3 DNA sequence: TGCAGTGCCCCAAACGGACGGACTAGCGGGAGGACCTTCTCCTACAATGAGCAGTTCTTC.

This clonotype occurred many times. V usage is TRBV10-2 and J usage is TRBJ2-1; tentatively, D is TRBD2 (6 bases). Between the trimmed V and J ends, which lost 4 bases and 4 bases, there was a span of 11 bases. CDR1 and CDR2 (germline): WSHSY, SAAADI. The length of the CDR3 is 14 residues. The CDR3 loop is CASSVGSGYNEQFF. CDR3 in DNA: TGCGCCAGCAGTGTGGGTAGCGGTTACAATGAGCAGTTCTTC.

This clonotype was counted between two and nine times. The rearrangement links TRBV6-1 to TRBJ1-1; D is ambiguous. Trimming stripped 7 bases from V and 3 bases from J, with 24 bases between. The CDR3 is 17 amino acids. Germline values: CDR1 MNHNS, CDR2 SASEGT. This CDR3 is CASIYLGPPLGDTEAFF. CDR3 nucleotides: TGTGCCAGCATCTACCTCGGGCCACCTCTGGGCGACACTGAAGCTTTCTTT.

This clonotype has only one observation. The chain recombines TRBV29-1 with TRBJ2-2; 8 bases agree with TRBD1. The germline CDR1 and CDR2 sequences are SQVTM and ANQGSEA. V lost 6 bases to trimming and J lost 7 bases; unmatched junction nucleotides: 7. This CDR3 is 13 amino acids long. The CDR3: CSVRTTGGGELFF. The CDR3 nucleotides read TGCAGCGTCCGCACTACAGGGGGCGGGGAGCTGTTTTTT.

This clonotype was found a few times. The chain is built from TRBV6-1 and TRBJ1-2; D gene uncertain. V lost 2 bases and J 8 bases, leaving 6 bases between the germline ends. CDR1 MNHNS and CDR2 SASEGT come from the germline V gene. The CDR3 totals 11 residues. CDR3 coding DNA: TGTGCCAGCAGTGAAATCACAGGCTACACCTTC. Amino acids: CASSEITGYTF.

Only a few counts were recorded for this clonotype. The chain links TRBV12-3 or TRBV12-4 to TRBJ1-6, with 10 bases matching TRBD1. V shed 6 bases, J shed 10 bases, and the junction held 12 bases outside the gene matches. The CDR3 loop spans 16 amino acids. CDR3 coding DNA: TGTGCCAGCAGCCACGGACAGGGGGGTTCGGGCTCACCCCTCCACTTT. Translation: CASSHGQGGSGSPLHF.

This clonotype was picked up many times. The chain joins TRBV15 to TRBJ2-2; D remains ambiguous. V gave up 0 bases and J gave up 0 bases, with 5 bases separating them. CDR3 length: 15 amino acids. Germline V gives CDR1 LNHNV, CDR2 YYDKDF (reference sequence). The CDR3 reads CATSRDLANTGELFF. CDR3 in DNA: TGTGCCACCAGCAGAGATTTGGCGAACACCGGGGAGCTGTTTTTT.

The chain has TRBV7-9 and TRBJ2-7; the D call may be TRBD1 or TRBD2 (6 bases each). The CDR3 sequence is 14 residues long. Germline CDR1 SEHNR, CDR2 FQNEAQ (reference sequence). V shed 5 bases and J shed 0 bases, with 11 bases lying between them. DNA of the CDR3: TGTGCCAGCAGCGGGGGGCCGGGCTCCTACGAGCAGTACTTC. As protein: CASSGGPGSYEQYF.

This sequence joins TRBV12-3 or TRBV12-4 and TRBJ2-1, with a possible D match to TRBD1 (7 bases). This CDR3 comprises 16 residues. V was cut by 3 bases and J by 4 bases, with 16 bases left in between. The CDR3 sequence is CASSLRQGGGYNEQFF. The CDR3 region has the DNA TGTGCCAGCAGTTTGAGACAGGGTGGGGGGTACAATGAGCAGTTCTTC.

This clonotype was picked up many times. The chain recombines TRBV29-1 with TRBJ2-7; D gene unclear. From germline, CDR1 is SQVTM and CDR2 ANQGSEA. The CDR3 spans 11 residues. Trimming cost V 3 bases and J 1 base, with 4 bases left between them. The DNA of the CDR3 is TGCAGCGTTGACAGTTCCTACGAGCAGTACTTC. Amino acid sequence: CSVDSSYEQYF.

This chain connects TRBV20-1 to TRBJ2-3; D not certain. There are 15 residues in the CDR3. The V gene's germline CDR1 is DFQATT and CDR2 SNEGSKA (reference sequence). The germline V and J ends were trimmed by 0 bases and 7 bases, with 17 bases remaining between them. Here the CDR3 reads CSARDLTANPNTQYF. The CDR3 DNA follows: TGCAGTGCTAGAGATTTGACGGCTAACCCCAATACGCAGTATTTT.

The genes are TRBV5-5 and TRBJ2-1, with no clear D. The CDR3 spans 13 residues. CDR1 SGHKS and CDR2 YYEKEE come from the germline V gene (reference sequence). Trimming took 4 bases from V and 10 from J, leaving 15 bases between them. Here the CDR3 DNA reads TGTGCCAGCAGCCCATACACCTATTCAGAGCAGTTCTTC. Translation: CASSPYTYSEQFF.

This clonotype was found a few times. This chain links TRBV29-1 with TRBJ1-2; no firm D call. Looked up from germline, CDR1 is SQVTM and CDR2 is ANQGSEA. V was trimmed by 4 bases and J by 8 bases, leaving 17 bases between them. The CDR3 runs 13 residues. As DNA, the CDR3 is TGCAGCGTTGCCGCAGGAATTGGTCTCGGCTACACCTTC. Its protein is CSVAAGIGLGYTF.

The genes are TRBV10-2 and TRBJ2-5, with 10 nucleotides matching TRBD1. This CDR3 contains 15 residues. Looked up from germline, CDR1 is WSHSY and CDR2 is SAAADI. V lost 0 bases and J lost 7; bases outside the gene matches: 5. CDR3 protein: CASSESRTGGRTQYF. The CDR3 nucleotides read TGCGCCAGCAGTGAGTCAAGGACAGGGGGTCGGACCCAGTACTTC.

This clonotype has at least ten counts. The V gene is TRBV27, the J gene TRBJ2-7; maybe TRBD2 (6 bases). Per the germline V gene, CDR1 is MNHEY and CDR2 is SMNVEV (reference sequence). The ends were cut back, 7 bases at V and 6 bases at J, with 22 bases in the middle. There are 15 residues in the CDR3. CDR3 in amino acids: CASTTGGTAFGEQYF. CDR3 sequence (DNA): TGTGCCAGCACCACCGGCGGGACCGCCTTCGGCGAGCAGTACTTC.

J is TRBJ2-5 and V is TRBV13; D may be TRBD2 (6 bases). The CDR3 is made up of 14 amino acids. V dropped 1 base and J dropped 5 bases, with 11 bases sitting between them. CDR1 is PRHDT, CDR2 FYEKMQ, per germline (reference sequence). CDR3 sequence: CASSLAGLFETQYF. The CDR3 DNA reads TGTGCCAGCAGCTTAGCGGGACTGTTTGAGACCCAGTACTTC.

V is TRBV20-1 and J is TRBJ2-1, with D tentatively TRBD1 (6 bases). V was shortened by 3 bases and J by 7 bases, with 16 bases between the two germline ends. The CDR3 contains 14 residues. Per germline, CDR1 DFQATT and CDR2 SNEGSKA (reference sequence). CDR3 amino acids: CSASLQGGWNEQFF. In nucleotides, the CDR3 is TGCAGTGCTAGTCTACAGGGCGGGTGGAATGAGCAGTTCTTC.

In this sample, this clonotype turned up many times. The J gene is TRBJ2-3, the V gene TRBV11-2; no clear D. The CDR3 is made up of 15 amino acids. Germline values: CDR1 SGHAT, CDR2 FQNNGV. Trimming removed 6 bases from V and 5 bases from J, with 18 bases in between. CDR3 region: CASSLQSRPGDTQYF. CDR3 bases: TGTGCCAGCAGTCTTCAAAGCCGGCCGGGAGATACGCAGTATTTT.

The genes are TRBV9 and TRBJ1-2; 8 bases align to TRBD1. The CDR3 loop spans 13 amino acids. Germline CDR1 SGDLS, CDR2 YYNGEE. The J segment lost 8 bases and the V segment lost 1 base, leaving 4 bases of the junction unmatched. The CDR3 spells CASSVPQGGGYTF. CDR3 DNA sequence: TGTGCCAGCAGCGTACCACAGGGGGGAGGCTACACCTTC. Variable domain in full (rest from reference TRBV9 and TRBJ1-2): DSGVTQTPKHLITATGQRVTLRCSPRSGDLSVYWYQQSLDQGLQFLIQYYNGEERAKGNILERFSAQQFPDLHSELNLSSLELGDSALYFCASSVPQGGGYTFGSGTRLTVV.

The chain links TRBV15 to TRBJ2-6, with D possibly called TRBD1 or TRBD2 (6 bases each). The CDR3 runs to 16 residues. V shed 5 bases and J shed 8 bases, with 19 bases lying between them. The V gene's germline CDR1 is LNHNV and CDR2 YYDKDF (reference sequence). CDR3 in amino acids: CATSGGQGKGPNVLTF. The CDR3 DNA reads TGTGCCACCAGCGGGGGGCAGGGGAAGGGACCCAACGTCCTGACTTTC.

This clonotype was seen only a few times. The chain couples TRBV12-3 or TRBV12-4 to TRBJ1-2; no clear D gene. CDR3 length: 15 residues. V dropped 0 bases and J dropped 8 bases, with 16 bases sitting between them. This chain's CDR3 is CASSLAGRRGLGYTF. The CDR3 nucleotides are TGTGCCAGCAGTTTAGCCGGGAGGAGAGGATTGGGCTACACCTTC.

The sample holds a few counts of this clonotype. The V call is TRBV7-2, the J call TRBJ1-2, with D maybe TRBD1 (6 bases). V shed 1 base and J shed 6 bases, with 12 bases lying between them. The CDR3 covers 14 residues. CDR1 and CDR2 from the germline V gene are SGHTA and FQGNSA. The CDR3 spells CASSLVRGTHGYTF. The DNA for the CDR3 is TGTGCCAGCAGCTTAGTTAGGGGGACTCATGGCTACACCTTC.

The chain combines TRBV10-3 with TRBJ2-2; 13 positions match TRBD2. V trimming: 5 bases; J trimming: 6 bases; junction bases outside the gene matches: 6. This CDR3 spans 16 amino acids. Germline-derived CDR1 and CDR2 are ENHRY and SYGVKD. The CDR3 bases are TGTGCCATCAGTCCTACTAGCGGGGGGGGCGCCGGGGAGCTGTTTTTT. Its protein is CAISPTSGGGAGELFF.

V usage is TRBV10-3 and J usage is TRBJ2-5; 9 nucleotides line up with TRBD1. V was clipped by 6 bases and J by 3 bases; unmatched bases: 5. Germline CDR1 ENHRY, CDR2 SYGVKD. The CDR3 spans 14 residues. CDR3 protein: CAIRGQGREETQYF. CDR3 nucleotides: TGTGCCATCAGGGGACAGGGCCGGGAAGAGACCCAGTACTTC.

The gene calls are TRBV6-5 and TRBJ1-4, with D possibly matching TRBD1 (5 bases). With 2 bases removed from V and 0 bases from J, the gap between germline ends came to 7 bases. The CDR3 loop spans 15 amino acids. CDR1 and CDR2 (germline): MNHEY, SVGAGI. This CDR3 is CASSYRGATNEKLFF. DNA of the CDR3: TGTGCCAGCAGTTACAGGGGAGCAACTAATGAAAAACTGTTTTTT.

A note on this clonotype: An end of the junction does not agree with germline; a read error may underlie this. This chain connects TRBV20-1 to TRBJ2-7; 10 bases map to TRBD2. From germline, CDR1 is DFQATT and CDR2 SNEGSKA (reference sequence). This CDR3 region has 13 residues. In DNA, the CDR3 is TGCAGTGCCATTAGCGGGGGGCCCTACGCGCAGTACTTC. Protein product: CSAISGGPYAQYF.

The genes are TRBV9 and TRBJ2-7, with TRBD1 matching over 7 bases. With V trimmed by 0 bases and J by 4 bases, 1 base remained unmatched. Germline-derived CDR1 and CDR2 are SGDLS and YYNGEE. This CDR3 is built from 13 residues. CDR3 protein: CASSVEDRYEQYF. CDR3 DNA: TGTGCCAGCAGCGTAGAGGACAGGTACGAGCAGTACTTC.